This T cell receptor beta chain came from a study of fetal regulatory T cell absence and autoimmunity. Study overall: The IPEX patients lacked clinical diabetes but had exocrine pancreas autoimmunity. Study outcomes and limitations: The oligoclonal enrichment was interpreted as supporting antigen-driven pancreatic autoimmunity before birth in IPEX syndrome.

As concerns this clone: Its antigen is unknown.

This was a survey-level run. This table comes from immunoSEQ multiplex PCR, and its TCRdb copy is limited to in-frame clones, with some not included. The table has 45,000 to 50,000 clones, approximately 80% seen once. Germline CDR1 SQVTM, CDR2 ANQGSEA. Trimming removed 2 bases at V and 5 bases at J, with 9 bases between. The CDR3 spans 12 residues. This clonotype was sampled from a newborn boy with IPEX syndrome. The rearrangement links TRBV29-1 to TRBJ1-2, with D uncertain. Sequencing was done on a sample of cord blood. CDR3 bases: TGCAGCGTTGAAAGGGTGGGGTATGGCTACACCTTC. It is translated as CSVERVGYGYTF.